This T cell receptor beta chain was documented in a study of T cells in Graves' hyperthyroidism and ophthalmopathy. This clonotype was counted at least ten times. Its antigen is still unknown. V was clipped by 3 bases and J by 7 bases; unmatched bases: 4. The CDR3 is 14 residues long. The germline V gene has CDR1 SGHAT and CDR2 FQNNGV. Amplified TCR beta CDR3 regions came from RNA transcripts. HTBI primers drove first-round RT-PCR of the TCR CDR3. TCRdb itself ran the multiplex PCR reads through MiXCR, one entry per CDR3 protein. The sample carries about 590,000 distinct CDR3 sequences, 15% to 17% recorded once. General study findings and limits: Ophthalmopathy could be told apart from stable hyperthyroidism with a 13 V-J model.

This TCR was sampled from a woman aged 25 to 39 with Graves' hyperthyroidism. The V gene is TRBV11-2, the J gene TRBJ2-1; 9 bases line up with TRBD2. The sequencing sample was made of blood. In DNA form, the CDR3 reads TGTGCCAGCAGCTTCTTAGCGGGAGAGAATGAGCAGTTCTTC. It is translated as CASSFLAGENEQFF.